This is a list of T cell receptor beta chains from one sample in a study of blood T cell repertoires in COVID-19. Sequenced by immunoSEQ multiplex PCR; TCRdb stores in-frame clones only, minus some. The data hold fewer than 250,000 clones, with about 83% observed a single time. Source material: peripheral blood. The receptors were gathered from a human donor in a cohort sampled during active COVID-19. Both conserved end residues are part of each CDR3. D genes are given only for firm matches. Some rows have no size entry. The others give once, few or many, or a class for an expanded clone.

j_call | d_call | v_call | clone_size | cdr3_nt | cdr3_aa
TRBJ1-1 | TRBD1 | TRBV7-9 | few | TGTGCCAGCAGACCGGGGGACAGGGACACTGAAGCTTTCTTT | CASRPGDRDTEAFF
TRBJ2-7 | TRBD1 | TRBV7-6 | few | TGTGCCAGCACGCAGGGGGCAGCTTACGAGCAGTACTTC | CASTQGAAYEQYF
TRBJ1-2 | TRBD1 | TRBV27 | once | TGTGCCAGCAGTTATAACAGGGGGCGTTCTGGCTACACCTTC | CASSYNRGRSGYTF
TRBJ1-2 | NA | TRBV7-8 | NA | TGTGCTAGCAGCCGAGCGACGGGAAACTATGGCTACACCTTC | CASSRATGNYGYTF
TRBJ2-7 | TRBD2 | TRBV19 | NA | TGTGCCAGTAGTATCAAAACTGGAGGTAGCGGGATAACTCCCTACGAGCAGTACTTC | CASSIKTGGSGITPYEQYF
TRBJ2-2 | NA | TRBV19 | NA | TGTGCCAGTAGCATTAGACAGGGAGGCACCGGGGAGCTGTTTTTT | CASSIRQGGTGELFF
TRBJ2-3 | NA | TRBV7-2 | NA | TGTGCCAGCAGCTTAGCCACAGGAGGCACAGATACGCAGTATTTT | CASSLATGGTDTQYF
TRBJ1-1 | TRBD1 | TRBV29-1 | NA | TGCAGCGTTGTCCGGGACAGACTCACTGAAGCTTTCTTT | CSVVRDRLTEAFF
TRBJ1-5 | TRBD1 | TRBV19 | NA | TGTGCCAGTACCCCCGGACAGGGTAGCAATCAGCCCCAGCATTTT | CASTPGQGSNQPQHF
TRBJ1-2 | NA | TRBV5-4 | NA | TGTGCCAGCAGCCCCCGAGAGGGGGGGCATGGCTACACCTTC | CASSPREGGHGYTF
TRBJ2-5 | NA | TRBV7-6 | many | TGTGCCAGCAGCCCATCCAGGGGATCGGGGGAGACCCAGTACTTC | CASSPSRGSGETQYF
TRBJ2-1 | NA | TRBV9 | NA | TGTGCCAGCAGCGTAGACTTCCGGGAATACAATGAGCAGTTCTTC | CASSVDFREYNEQFF
TRBJ1-4 | NA | TRBV18 | few | TGTGCCAGCTCAGAGACGCAGGGTGAAAAACTGTTTTTT | CASSETQGEKLFF
TRBJ1-2 | NA | TRBV19 | once | TGTGCCAGTAGTATCGTCAGGCCAGCCCCTAACTATGGCTACACCTTC | CASSIVRPAPNYGYTF
TRBJ1-5 | NA | TRBV19 | once | TGTGCCAGTAGTATAGCAGCGACAGGAGGCTATAGCAATCAGCCCCAGCATTTT | CASSIAATGGYSNQPQHF
TRBJ1-1 | TRBD1 | TRBV19 | NA | TGTGCCAGTAATCCGGACAGGTCACTTTGGGCTTTCTTT | CASNPDRSLWAFF
TRBJ2-1 | NA | TRBV20-1 | NA | TGCAGTGCTAGTAGGGGGGGTGCCTACAATGAGCAGTTCTTC | CSASRGGAYNEQFF
TRBJ2-3 | TRBD1 | TRBV4-2 | NA | TGTGCCAGCAGCTACGGGACAGGGGGAGTGCCAGATACGCAGTATTTT | CASSYGTGGVPDTQYF
TRBJ2-1 | TRBD2 | TRBV5-1 | NA | TGCGCCAGCAGGACTGTGGGGACTAGCGGGAGGGCTGAGCAGTTCTTC | CASRTVGTSGRAEQFF
TRBJ1-5 | TRBD1 | TRBV2 | NA | TGTGCCAGCACCGCCGGGACAGGGGGCTTTGGGCAGCCCCAGCATTTT | CASTAGTGGFGQPQHF
TRBJ2-3 | NA | TRBV9 | few | TGTGCCAGCAGCAAGGGACACGGTAACACAGATACGCAGTATTTT | CASSKGHGNTDTQYF
TRBJ2-1 | TRBD2 | TRBV3-1/TRBV3-2 | NA | TGTGCCAGCAGCCATTACGGCCAGCGGGAAAATGAGCAGTTCTTC | CASSHYGQRENEQFF
TRBJ2-7 | NA | TRBV7-8 | NA | TGTGCCAGCAGCTCGGTGAACGAGCAGTACTTC | CASSSVNEQYF
TRBJ1-5 | TRBD1 | TRBV19 | NA | TGTGCCAGTAGTATCCGACAGGGAAGCAATCAGCCCCAGCATTTT | CASSIRQGSNQPQHF
TRBJ2-1 | NA | TRBV5-6 | NA | TGTGCCAGCAGTAAGGTAGCGGTATACAATGAGCAGTTCTTC | CASSKVAVYNEQFF
TRBJ2-1 | TRBD2 | TRBV6-5 | NA | TGTGCCAGCACTTCGAGGCGGGAGCCCTACAATGAGCAGTTCTTC | CASTSRREPYNEQFF
TRBJ2-7 | NA | TRBV7-9 | NA | TGTGCCACCGACCTTCAGGGTTCCTACGAGCAGTACTTC | CATDLQGSYEQYF
TRBJ1-1 | NA | TRBV29-1 | NA | TGCAGCACCCTGGACAGGAACACTGAAGCTTTCTTT | CSTLDRNTEAFF
TRBJ2-1 | TRBD2 | TRBV2 | NA | TGTGCCAGCAGTGCCTTAACTAGCGGAAGAAACAATGAGCAGTTCTTC | CASSALTSGRNNEQFF
TRBJ1-2 | NA | TRBV6-5 | NA | TGTGCCAGCGGACGGGGGGACTATGGCTACACCTTC | CASGRGDYGYTF
TRBJ2-5 | NA | TRBV7-9 | NA | TGTGCCAGCAGCCCCCCACAGGGGAGGGAGACCCAGTACTTC | CASSPPQGRETQYF
TRBJ1-6 | TRBD1 | TRBV4-2 | NA | TGTGCCAGCAGCCAGCCACAGGGGAATAATTCACCCCTCCACTTT | CASSQPQGNNSPLHF
TRBJ2-1 | TRBD2 | TRBV18 | NA | TGTGCCAGCTCACCAAAGAACCTAGCGGGAGAGTCGACCTACAATGAGCAGTTCTTC | CASSPKNLAGESTYNEQFF
TRBJ2-7 | NA | TRBV20-1 | NA | TGCAGTGCTAGAAAGCATGAGCAGTACTTC | CSARKHEQYF
TRBJ1-5 | TRBD1 | TRBV28 | NA | TGTGCCAGCAGTTCCCGGACAGGGATGACTAGCAATCAGCCCCAGCATTTT | CASSSRTGMTSNQPQHF